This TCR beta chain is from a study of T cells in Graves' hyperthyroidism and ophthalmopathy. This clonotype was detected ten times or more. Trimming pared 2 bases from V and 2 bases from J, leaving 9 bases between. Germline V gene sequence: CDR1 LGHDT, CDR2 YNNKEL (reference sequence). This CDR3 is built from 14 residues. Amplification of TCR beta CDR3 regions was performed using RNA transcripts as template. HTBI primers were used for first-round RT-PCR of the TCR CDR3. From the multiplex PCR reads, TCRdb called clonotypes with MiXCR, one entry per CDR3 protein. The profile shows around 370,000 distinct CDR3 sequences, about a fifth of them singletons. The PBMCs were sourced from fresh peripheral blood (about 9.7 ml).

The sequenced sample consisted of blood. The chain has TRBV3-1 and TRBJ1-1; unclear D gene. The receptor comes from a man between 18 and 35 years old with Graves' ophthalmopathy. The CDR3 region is CASSQMLVNTEAFF. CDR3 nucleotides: TGTGCCAGCAGCCAAATGCTAGTCAACACTGAAGCTTTCTTT. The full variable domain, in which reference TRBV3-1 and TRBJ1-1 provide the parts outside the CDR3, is DTAVSQTPKYLVTQMGNDKSIKCEQNLGHDTMYWYKQDSKKFLKIMFSYNNKELIINETVPNRFSPKSPDKAHLNLHINSLELGDSAVYFCASSQMLVNTEAFFGQGTRLTVV.